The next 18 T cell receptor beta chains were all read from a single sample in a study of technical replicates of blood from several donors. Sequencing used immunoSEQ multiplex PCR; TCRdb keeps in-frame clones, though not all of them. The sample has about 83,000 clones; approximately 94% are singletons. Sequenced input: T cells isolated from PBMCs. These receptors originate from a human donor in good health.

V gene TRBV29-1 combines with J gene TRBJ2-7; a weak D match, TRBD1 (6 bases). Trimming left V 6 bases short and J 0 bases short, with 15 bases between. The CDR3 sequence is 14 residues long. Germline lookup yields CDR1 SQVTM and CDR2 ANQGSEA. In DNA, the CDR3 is TGCAGCGTAAGGACAGCCAAAAGCTCCTACGAGCAGTACTTC. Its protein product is CSVRTAKSSYEQYF.

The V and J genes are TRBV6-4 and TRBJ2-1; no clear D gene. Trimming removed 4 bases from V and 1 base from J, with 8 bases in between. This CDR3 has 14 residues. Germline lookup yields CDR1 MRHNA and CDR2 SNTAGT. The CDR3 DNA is TGTGCCAGCAGTGTACAGCTGTCCTACAATGAGCAGTTCTTC. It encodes CASSVQLSYNEQFF.

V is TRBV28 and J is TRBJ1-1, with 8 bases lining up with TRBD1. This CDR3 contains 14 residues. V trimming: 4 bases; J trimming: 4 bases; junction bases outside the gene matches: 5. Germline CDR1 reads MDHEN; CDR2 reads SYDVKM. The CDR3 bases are TGTGCCAGCAGTTCCCCCCAGGGGGCCACTGAAGCTTTCTTT. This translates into CASSSPQGATEAFF.

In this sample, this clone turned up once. CDR3 sequence reads: CASSYYQGIYGYTF. DNA for the CDR3: TGTGCCAGCAGTTACTACCAGGGAATCTATGGCTACACCTTC. The chain recombines TRBV6-5 with TRBJ1-2, with D possibly TRBD1 on 5 matching bases. Germline loops: CDR1 MNHEY, CDR2 SVGAGI. Between the trimmed V and J ends, which lost 1 base and 4 bases, there was a span of 10 bases. This CDR3 spans 14 amino acids.

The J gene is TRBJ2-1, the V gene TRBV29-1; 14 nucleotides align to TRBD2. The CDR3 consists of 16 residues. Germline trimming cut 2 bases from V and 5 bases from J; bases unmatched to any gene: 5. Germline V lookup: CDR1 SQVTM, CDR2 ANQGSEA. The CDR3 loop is CSVEPLGLAGDNEQFF. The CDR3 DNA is TGCAGCGTTGAACCATTGGGACTAGCGGGGGACAATGAGCAGTTCTTC.

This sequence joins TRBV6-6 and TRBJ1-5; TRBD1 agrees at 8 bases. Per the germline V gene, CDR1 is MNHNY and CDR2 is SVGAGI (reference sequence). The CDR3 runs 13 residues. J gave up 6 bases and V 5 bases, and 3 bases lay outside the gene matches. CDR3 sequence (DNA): TGTGCCAGCAGTGGACAGGGCGGTCAGCCCCAGCATTTT. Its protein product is CASSGQGGQPQHF.

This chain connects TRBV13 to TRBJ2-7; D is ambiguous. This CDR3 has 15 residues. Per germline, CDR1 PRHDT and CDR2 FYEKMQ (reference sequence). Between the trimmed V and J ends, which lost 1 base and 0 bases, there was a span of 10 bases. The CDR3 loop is CASSLVQTSSYEQYF. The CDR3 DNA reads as TGTGCCAGCAGCTTAGTACAGACAAGCTCCTACGAGCAGTACTTC. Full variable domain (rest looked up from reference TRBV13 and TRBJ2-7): AAGVIQSPRHLIKEKRETATLKCYPIPRHDTVYWYQQGPGQDPQFLISFYEKMQSDKGSIPDRFSAQQFSDYHSELNMSSLELGDSALYFCASSLVQTSSYEQYFGPGTRLTVT.

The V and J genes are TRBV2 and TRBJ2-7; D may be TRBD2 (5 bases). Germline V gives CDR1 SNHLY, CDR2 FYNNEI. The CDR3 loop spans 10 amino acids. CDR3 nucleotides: TGTTCCTCCGTACGGGGCGAGCAGTACTTC. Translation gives CSSVRGEQYF.

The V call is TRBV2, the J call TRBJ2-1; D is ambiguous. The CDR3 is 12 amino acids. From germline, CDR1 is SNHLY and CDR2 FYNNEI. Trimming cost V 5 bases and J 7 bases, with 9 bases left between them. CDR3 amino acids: CASSLQNNEQFF. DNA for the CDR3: TGTGCCAGCAGTCTACAGAATAATGAGCAGTTCTTC. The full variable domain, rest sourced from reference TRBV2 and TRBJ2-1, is EPEVTQTPSHQVTQMGQEVILRCVPISNHLYFYWYRQILGQKVEFLVSFYNNEISEKSEIFDDQFSVERPDGSNFTLKIRSTKLEDSAMYFCASSLQNNEQFFGPGTRLTVL.

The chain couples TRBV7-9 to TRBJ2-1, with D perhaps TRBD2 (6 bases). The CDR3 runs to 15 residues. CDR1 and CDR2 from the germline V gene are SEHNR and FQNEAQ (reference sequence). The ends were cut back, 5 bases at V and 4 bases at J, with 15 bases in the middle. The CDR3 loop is CASSPSGRDYNEQFF. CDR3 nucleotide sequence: TGTGCCAGCAGCCCCAGCGGGCGGGATTACAATGAGCAGTTCTTC.

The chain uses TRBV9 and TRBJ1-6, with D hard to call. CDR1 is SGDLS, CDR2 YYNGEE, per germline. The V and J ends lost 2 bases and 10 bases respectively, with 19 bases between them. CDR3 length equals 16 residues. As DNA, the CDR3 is TGTGCCAGCAGCGTCCAAGGAACCCCCGGGGTCTCACCCCTCCACTTT. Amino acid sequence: CASSVQGTPGVSPLHF.

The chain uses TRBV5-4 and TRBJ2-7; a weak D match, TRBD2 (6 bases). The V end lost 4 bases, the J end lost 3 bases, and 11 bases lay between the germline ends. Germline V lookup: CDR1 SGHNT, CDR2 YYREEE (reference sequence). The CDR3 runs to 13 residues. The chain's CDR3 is CASSPGTYYEQYF. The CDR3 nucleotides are TGTGCCAGCAGCCCGGGGACTTACTACGAGCAGTACTTC. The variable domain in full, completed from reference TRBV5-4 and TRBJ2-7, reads ETGVTQSPTHLIKTRGQQVTLRCSSQSGHNTVSWYQQALGQGPQFIFQYYREEENGRGNFPPRFSGLQFPNYSSELNVNALELDDSALYLCASSPGTYYEQYFGPGTRLTVT.

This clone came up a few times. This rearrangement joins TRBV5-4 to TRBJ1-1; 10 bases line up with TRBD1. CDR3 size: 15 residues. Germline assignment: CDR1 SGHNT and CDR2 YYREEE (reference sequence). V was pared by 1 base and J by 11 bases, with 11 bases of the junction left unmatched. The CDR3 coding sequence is TGTGCCAGCAGCTTGCTATCTTGGGACAGGGGTTCGGCTTTCTTT. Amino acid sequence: CASSLLSWDRGSAFF. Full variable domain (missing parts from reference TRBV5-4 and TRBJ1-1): ETGVTQSPTHLIKTRGQQVTLRCSSQSGHNTVSWYQQALGQGPQFIFQYYREEENGRGNFPPRFSGLQFPNYSSELNVNALELDDSALYLCASSLLSWDRGSAFFGQGTRLTVV.

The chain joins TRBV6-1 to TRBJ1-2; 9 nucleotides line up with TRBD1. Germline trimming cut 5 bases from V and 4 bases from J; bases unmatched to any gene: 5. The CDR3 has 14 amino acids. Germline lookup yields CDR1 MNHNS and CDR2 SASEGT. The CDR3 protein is CASSPEGQGYGYTF. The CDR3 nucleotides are TGTGCCAGCAGTCCCGAGGGACAGGGCTATGGCTACACCTTC.

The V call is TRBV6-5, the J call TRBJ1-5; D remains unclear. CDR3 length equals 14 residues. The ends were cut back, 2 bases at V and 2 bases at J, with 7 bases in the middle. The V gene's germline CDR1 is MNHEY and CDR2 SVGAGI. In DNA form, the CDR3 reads TGTGCCAGCAGTTACGGCCCTGGCAATCAGCCCCAGCATTTT. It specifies CASSYGPGNQPQHF.

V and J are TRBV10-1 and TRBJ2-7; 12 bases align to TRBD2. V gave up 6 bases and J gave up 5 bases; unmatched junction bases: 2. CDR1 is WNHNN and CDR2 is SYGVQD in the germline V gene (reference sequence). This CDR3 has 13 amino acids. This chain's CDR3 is CASRLAGGHEQYF. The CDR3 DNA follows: TGCGCCAGCAGACTAGCGGGAGGCCACGAGCAGTACTTC.

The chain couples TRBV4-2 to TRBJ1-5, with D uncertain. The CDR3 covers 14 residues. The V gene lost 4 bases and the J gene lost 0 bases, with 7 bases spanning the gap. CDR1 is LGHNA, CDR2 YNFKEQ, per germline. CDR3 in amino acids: CASSLRDSNQPQHF. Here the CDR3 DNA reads TGTGCCAGCAGCCTGAGGGATAGCAATCAGCCCCAGCATTTT.

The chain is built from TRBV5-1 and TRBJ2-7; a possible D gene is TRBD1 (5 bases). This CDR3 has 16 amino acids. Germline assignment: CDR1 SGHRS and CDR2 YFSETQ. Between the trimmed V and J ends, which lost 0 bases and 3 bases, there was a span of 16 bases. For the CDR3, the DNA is TGCGCCAGCAGCTTGGTTTCAGGGATGAGGAACTACGAGCAGTACTTC. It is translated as CASSLVSGMRNYEQYF.